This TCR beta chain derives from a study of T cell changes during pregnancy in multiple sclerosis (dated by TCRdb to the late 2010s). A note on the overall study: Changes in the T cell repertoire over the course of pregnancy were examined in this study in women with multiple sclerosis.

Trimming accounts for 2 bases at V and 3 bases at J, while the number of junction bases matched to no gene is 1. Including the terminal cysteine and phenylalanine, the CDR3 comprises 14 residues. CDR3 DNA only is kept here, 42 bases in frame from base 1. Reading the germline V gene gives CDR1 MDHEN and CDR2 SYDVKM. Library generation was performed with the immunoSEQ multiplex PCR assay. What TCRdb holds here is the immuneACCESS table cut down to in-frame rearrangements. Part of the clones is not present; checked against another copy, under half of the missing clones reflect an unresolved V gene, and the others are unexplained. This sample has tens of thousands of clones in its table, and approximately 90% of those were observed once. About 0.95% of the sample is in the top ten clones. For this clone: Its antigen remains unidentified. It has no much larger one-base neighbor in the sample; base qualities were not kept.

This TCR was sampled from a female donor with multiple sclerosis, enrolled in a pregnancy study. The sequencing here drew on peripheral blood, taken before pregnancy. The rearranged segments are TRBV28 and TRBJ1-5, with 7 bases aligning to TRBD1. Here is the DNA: TGTGCCAGCAGTTTAGACAGGGCCAATCAGCCCCAGCATTTT. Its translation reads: CASSLDRANQPQHF. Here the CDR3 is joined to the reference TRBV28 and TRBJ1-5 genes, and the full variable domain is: DVKVTQSSRYLVKRTGEKVFLECVQDMDHENMFWYRQDPGLGLRLIYFSYDVKMKEKGDIPEGYSVSREKKERFSLILESASTNQTSMYLCASSLDRANQPQHFGDGTRLSIL.